The rows below give T cell receptor beta chains drawn from one sample of a study of cytomegalovirus exposure and HLA in healthy donors. The table came from immunoSEQ multiplex PCR; TCRdb's copy has only in-frame clones and leaves some out. Of about 83,000 clones listed, roughly four fifths are singletons. Sequencing was carried out using PBMCs. The receptors come from a woman in her 30s in good health and CMV-seronegative. The CDR3 runs from the conserved cysteine through the conserved F or W. A D gene is named only where the DNA matches it firmly. The listing skips clone size in some rows; elsewhere it reads once, few, many or a size class.

D,J,size,V,DNA,CDR3
-,TRBJ2-3,-,TRBV7-9,TGTGCCAGCAGCTTAAAGCTCGATTCAGATACGCAGTATTTT,CASSLKLDSDTQYF
-,TRBJ2-1,-,TRBV30,TGTGCCTGGAGTCTGGGACTCTACAATGAGCAGTTCTTC,CAWSLGLYNEQFF
-,TRBJ2-7,once,TRBV11-1,TGTGCCAGCAGCTTAACGGGGAACTCCTACGAGCAGTACTTC,CASSLTGNSYEQYF
TRBD1,TRBJ1-1,-,TRBV15,TGTGCCACCAGCAGGGGACAGGGTGTGAGTGACACTGAAGCTTTCTTT,CATSRGQGVSDTEAFF
TRBD2,TRBJ2-1,-,TRBV18,TGTGCCAGCTCACCTCGGACTAGCGGGAGCACCTACAATGAGCAGTTCTTC,CASSPRTSGSTYNEQFF
-,TRBJ2-2,-,TRBV7-8,TGTGCCAGCAGCCCCCCCCGGGCCCCTAGGGGTTACAGTACCGGGGAGCTGTTTTTT,CASSPPRAPRGYSTGELFF
-,TRBJ2-3,-,TRBV10-3,TGTGCCATCAGTGAAGGAGGCACAGATACGCAGTATTTT,CAISEGGTDTQYF
-,TRBJ2-3,-,TRBV10-1,TGCGCCAGCAGTGAGTCGCGGGATACGCAGTATTTT,CASSESRDTQYF
TRBD1,TRBJ2-3,-,TRBV7-6,TGTGCCAGCAGCTTAACAGGGGCAGGGACAGATACGCAGTATTTT,CASSLTGAGTDTQYF
TRBD1,TRBJ2-7,once,TRBV5-1,TGCGCCAGCAGCAAGTCACAGGGGCGCTTGGTTGACGAGCAGTACTTC,CASSKSQGRLVDEQYF
TRBD2,TRBJ2-1,-,TRBV27,TGTGCCAGCAGCCGTCTAGCGGGAGCATACAATGAGCAGTTCTTC,CASSRLAGAYNEQFF
TRBD2,TRBJ2-1,-,TRBV28,TGTGCCAGCAGTCCCCCGACTAGCACCCTAATTTTCTTC,CASSPPTSTLIFF
-,TRBJ1-5,-,TRBV28,TGTGCCAGCAGTTTAGGCGGGTTTAGCAATCAGCCCCAGCATTTT,CASSLGGFSNQPQHF
-,TRBJ1-1,-,TRBV4-3,TGCGCCAGCAGCCAAGATCGGGGGGGCGGTCGGAGTACTGAAGCTTTCTTT,CASSQDRGGGRSTEAFF
TRBD2,TRBJ2-3,-,TRBV10-3,TGTGCCATCAGGGGCACTCAAGCGGGAGGAGGAGATACGCAGTATTTT,CAIRGTQAGGGDTQYF
TRBD1,TRBJ2-2,-,TRBV9,TGTGCCAGCAGCGAGGGACAGGCCTCTAACACCGGGGAGCTGTTTTTT,CASSEGQASNTGELFF
TRBD2,TRBJ2-3,-,TRBV9,TGTGCCAGCAGCGTAGGATTAGCGGGAGGGCCGGAAGATACGCAGTATTTT,CASSVGLAGGPEDTQYF
TRBD1,TRBJ1-2,few,TRBV19,TGTGCCAGTAGTTTGGGACAGGGGGCGGAAGGCTACACCTTC,CASSLGQGAEGYTF
-,TRBJ2-7,-,TRBV9,TGTGCCAGCAGCGTAGTGGCGGAGCCGGGTCCCATAGAGCAGTACTTC,CASSVVAEPGPIEQYF
TRBD1,TRBJ1-2,once,TRBV28,TGTGCCACCCTGACAGGGAGGAAGTACACCTTC,CATLTGRKYTF
-,TRBJ2-1,-,TRBV7-9,TGTGCCAGCAGCCGATACGGGAACAATGAGCAGTTCTTC,CASSRYGNNEQFF
-,TRBJ2-1,-,TRBV5-8,TGTGCCAGCAGCTTCGGTGAGCAGTTCTTC,CASSFGEQFF
TRBD2,TRBJ2-5,-,TRBV7-2,TGTGCCAGCAGCTTAACCAGGACTAGCGGGAGTACGGAGACCCAGTACTTC,CASSLTRTSGSTETQYF
TRBD1,TRBJ1-2,-,TRBV7-9,TGTGCCAGCAGCTACCACCCCGGGACAGGGGTTTTTGATGGCTACACCTTC,CASSYHPGTGVFDGYTF
TRBD1,TRBJ1-2,-,TRBV7-9,TGTGCCAGCAGCTTAGCCCGGGACAGGGGCGGCTACACCTTC,CASSLARDRGGYTF
-,TRBJ2-1,few,TRBV10-3,TGTGCCATCACCAGATCAAGGGAGGGGGGCAATGAGCAGTTCTTC,CAITRSREGGNEQFF
-,TRBJ1-5,-,TRBV15,TGTGCCACCAGCAGAGACCTAAATAGCAATCAGCCCCAGCATTTT,CATSRDLNSNQPQHF
-,TRBJ2-7,-,TRBV19,TGTGCCAGTAGAGAACAGGGAGAGGACGAGCAGTACTTC,CASREQGEDEQYF
-,TRBJ1-2,-,TRBV5-6,TGTGCCAGCAGCTTCCCCCCAGGGGTTGGCTATGGCTACACCTTC,CASSFPPGVGYGYTF
TRBD1,TRBJ2-7,-,TRBV7-3,TGTGCCAGCAGCTCGGACAGGGGCGAGCAGTACTTC,CASSSDRGEQYF
-,TRBJ1-1,-,TRBV9,TGTGCCAGCAGCGTAGCCACGGGGAACACTGAAGCTTTCTTT,CASSVATGNTEAFF
-,TRBJ2-7,-,TRBV5-6,TGTGCCAGCACCGGGGTAGGTTCCTACGAGCAGTACTTC,CASTGVGSYEQYF
TRBD1,TRBJ1-2,-,TRBV5-1,TGCGCCAGTCCGACAGGGGTGGTTGTCGGCTACACCTTC,CASPTGVVVGYTF
TRBD1,TRBJ2-5,-,TRBV7-2,TGTGCCAGCAGCTTTGGACAGGGACCTTGGGAGCAGTACTTC,CASSFGQGPWEQYF
-,TRBJ1-1,-,TRBV27,TGTGCCAGCAGTCCCTGGGGAGGGAGAGGGACTGAAGCTTTCTTT,CASSPWGGRGTEAFF